This TCR beta chain was identified during a study of control samples from healthy donors and cancer patients. Generated by immunoSEQ multiplex PCR, the TCRdb table keeps only in-frame clones and is missing some. The sample consists of 70,000 or so clones, approximately 80% of them appearing once. This CDR3 is built from 15 residues. CDR1 is SGHRS and CDR2 is YFSETQ in the germline V gene. J lost 4 bases, V lost 2 bases, and 4 bases had no gene match. The rearrangement joins TRBV5-1 to TRBJ2-5; 11 bases match TRBD1. The clonotype originates from a man aged 50-60 years in good health. Sequencing was carried out using blood. The CDR3 loop reads CASSFGQGAGETQYF. Here the CDR3 DNA reads TGCGCCAGCAGCTTCGGACAGGGGGCGGGAGAGACCCAGTACTTC.